This T cell receptor (beta chain) was documented in a study of early T cells in non-severe SARS-CoV-2 infection. Study-wide background: The chains were unpaired, and the sequenced material was bulk RNA from unsorted whole blood.

Study-level results: VDJdb-based matching was biased toward anti-spike CD8 responses and missed private and CD4 specificities.

TCRdb used MiXCR to reprocess the 5' RACE reads, holding one entry per CDR3 protein. This table holds 65,000 to 70,000 distinct CDR3 sequences, roughly a tenth found once. This clonotype was counted only a few times. The antigen remains undetermined. Sample: whole blood. The TCR comes from an adult who was a healthcare worker with PCR-confirmed SARS-CoV-2 infection or an uninfected control (not recorded which).

The CDR3 spells CASSLIQGGNTEAFF. CDR3 nucleotide sequence: TGTGCCAGCAGTTTGATACAGGGTGGTAACACTGAAGCTTTCTTT. The chain carries TRBV7-9 and TRBJ1-1; D is perhaps TRBD1 (6 bases). The CDR3 contains 15 residues. Germline V lookup: CDR1 SEHNR, CDR2 FQNEAQ (reference sequence). Trimming removed 6 bases at V and 2 bases at J, with 16 bases between.